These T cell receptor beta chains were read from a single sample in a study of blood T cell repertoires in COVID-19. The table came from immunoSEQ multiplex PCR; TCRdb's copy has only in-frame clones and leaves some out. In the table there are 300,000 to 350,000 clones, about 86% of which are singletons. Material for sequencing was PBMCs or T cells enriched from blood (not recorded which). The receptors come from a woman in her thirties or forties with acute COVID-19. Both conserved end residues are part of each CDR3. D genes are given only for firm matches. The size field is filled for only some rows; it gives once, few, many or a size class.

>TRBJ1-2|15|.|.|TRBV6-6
TGTGCCAGCAGTTCGTGGACAATTTCGCCCTATGGCTACACCTTC
CASSSWTISPYGYTF
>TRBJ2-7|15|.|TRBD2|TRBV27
TGTGCCAGCAGTCCCCTCTGGGACCGGGGGGACGAGCAGTACTTC
CASSPLWDRGDEQYF
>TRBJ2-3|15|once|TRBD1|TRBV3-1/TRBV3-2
TGTGCCAGCAGCCCCTTCTCAGGGGGAACAGATACGCAGTATTTT
CASSPFSGGTDTQYF
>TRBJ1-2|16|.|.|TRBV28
TGTGCCAGCAGTCTAGCGGGAGGTAGTCTGTTTCGTGGCTACACCTTC
CASSLAGGSLFRGYTF
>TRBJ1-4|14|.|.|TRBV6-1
TGTGCCAGCAGTGACGGCGGGTTGGGGGAAAAACTGTTTTTT
CASSDGGLGEKLFF
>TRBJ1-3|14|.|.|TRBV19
TGTGCCAGTAGTAGACCCGGGACAGGAAACACCATATATTTT
CASSRPGTGNTIYF
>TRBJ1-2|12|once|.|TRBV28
TGTGCCAGCAGTCCCACAGGGTATGGCTACACCTTC
CASSPTGYGYTF
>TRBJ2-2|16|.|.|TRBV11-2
TGTGCCAGCAGCCTACTAGGGCCAGTAAACACCGGGGAGCTGTTTTTT
CASSLLGPVNTGELFF
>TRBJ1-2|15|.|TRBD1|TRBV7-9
TGTGCCAGCAGCCTCCCTTTGGGCAGGGGGGATGGCTACACCTTC
CASSLPLGRGDGYTF
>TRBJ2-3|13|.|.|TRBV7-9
TGTGCCAGCAGCCTACTAGCTATAGATACGCAGTATTTT
CASSLLAIDTQYF
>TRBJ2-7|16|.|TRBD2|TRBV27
TGTGCCAGCAGCTTTATTATAGCGGGAGGGCCGAAAGAGCAGTACTTC
CASSFIIAGGPKEQYF
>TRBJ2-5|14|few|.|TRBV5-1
TGCGCCAGCAGCTTCGACAGCCAACAAGAGACCCAGTACTTC
CASSFDSQQETQYF
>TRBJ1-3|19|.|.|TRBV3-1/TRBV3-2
TGTGCCAGCAGCCAAGATTTTTGGGGCCTTGCCGGGTTCAGGTACACCATATATTTT
CASSQDFWGLAGFRYTIYF
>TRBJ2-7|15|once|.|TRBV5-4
TGTGCCAGCAGCGCAACGGGACTTTACAGGAGAGAGCAGTACTTC
CASSATGLYRREQYF
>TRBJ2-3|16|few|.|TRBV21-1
TGTGCCAGCAGCAAAAAGCGGCCTAGCAGCTGTCACACGCAGTATTTT
CASSKKRPSSCHTQYF
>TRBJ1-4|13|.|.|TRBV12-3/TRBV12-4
TGTGCCAGCAGTTTAAAACGGAGCCGGGAACTGTTTTTT
CASSLKRSRELFF